Each of the 26 T cell receptor beta chains below was sequenced from the same sample in a study of cytomegalovirus exposure and HLA in healthy donors. Use of 60 Vbeta and 13 Jbeta primers characterized the PCR. Profiling relied on immunoSEQ multiplex PCR, and the TCRdb table lists in-frame clones only, not all of them. Here the sample spans 150,000 to 200,000 clones, around 68% being singletons. The material sequenced was PBMCs. The receptors come from a woman aged 40-49 years in good health and CMV-seropositive.

This chain connects TRBV9 to TRBJ1-1, with TRBD1 matching 10 bases. After removal of 3 bases from V and 11 bases from J, the junction contained 10 bases not matched to a gene. The CDR3 loop spans 14 amino acids. Germline CDR1 and CDR2: SGDLS and YYNGEE. The CDR3 DNA reads as TGTGCCAGCAGCGCAGGGGGACAGGGGTCGGATGCTTTCTTT. Its translation: CASSAGGQGSDAFF.

The gene calls are TRBV5-4 and TRBJ2-3; TRBD2 might be the D (5 bases). CDR3 length equals 13 residues. V dropped 4 bases and J dropped 6 bases, with 12 bases sitting between them. Germline CDR1 is SGHNT and CDR2 is YYREEE (reference sequence). DNA for the CDR3: TGTGCCAGCAGCGAGACTATCAGGGATACGCAGTATTTT. Translation gives CASSETIRDTQYF.

The genes are TRBV14 and TRBJ2-7; tentative D call: TRBD2 (6 bases). V dropped 0 bases and J dropped 6 bases, with 9 bases sitting between them. CDR1 and CDR2 from the germline V gene are SGHDN and FVKESK. The CDR3 covers 13 residues. The CDR3 DNA sequence: TGTGCCAGCAGCCAAGATCGGCGGGGCGAGCAGTACTTC. This sequence encodes CASSQDRRGEQYF. Based on the CDR3 plus reference TRBV14 and TRBJ2-7, the full variable domain is EAGVTQFPSHSVIEKGQTVTLRCDPISGHDNLYWYRRVMGKEIKFLLHFVKESKQDESGMPNNRFLAERTGGTYSTLKVQPAELEDSGVYFCASSQDRRGEQYFGPGTRLTVT.

This chain links TRBV7-9 with TRBJ2-3; TRBD1 is a possible D gene (5 bases). CDR3 length equals 15 residues. From germline, CDR1 is SEHNR and CDR2 FQNEAQ (reference sequence). The V end lost 5 bases, the J end lost 2 bases, and 14 bases lay between the germline ends. This CDR3 reads CASSVGADLTDTQYF. The CDR3 nucleotides are TGTGCCAGCAGCGTAGGGGCCGACCTCACAGATACGCAGTATTTT.

This chain connects TRBV4-1 to TRBJ2-5; TRBD1 agrees at 7 bases. The end of the DNA is better explained by TRBJ2-7, so the J call may be wrong. CDR3 length: 15 amino acids. Germline V gene lookup returns CDR1 MGHRA and CDR2 YSYEKL. CDR3 protein: CASSQAPGQTYEQYF. CDR3 in DNA: TGCGCCAGCAGCCAAGCCCCGGGACAGACCTACGAGCAGTACTTC.

This clone came up once. The chain uses TRBV28 and TRBJ2-1; 11 bases are shared with TRBD2. The CDR3 spans 15 residues. Germline V lookup: CDR1 MDHEN, CDR2 SYDVKM. Unmatched junction bases numbered 5, after V lost 5 bases and J lost 5 bases. CDR3 region: CASSTSGRPNNEQFF. CDR3 bases: TGTGCCAGCAGTACTAGCGGGAGACCTAACAATGAGCAGTTCTTC.

The chain has TRBV11-3 and TRBJ2-7, with 8 positions matching TRBD1. Germline loops: CDR1 SGHNT, CDR2 YENEEA. This CDR3 contains 14 residues. The V segment lost 6 bases and the J segment 5 bases; nucleotides outside the gene matches: 9. The CDR3 region is CASRSRDRINEQYF. In DNA, the CDR3 is TGTGCCAGCAGATCCCGGGACAGGATCAACGAGCAGTACTTC. Combining the CDR3 with reference TRBV11-3 and TRBJ2-7 gives the whole variable domain EAGVVQSPRYKIIEKKQPVAFWCNPISGHNTLYWYLQNLGQGPELLIRYENEEAVDDSQLPKDRFSAERLKGVDSTLKIQPAELGDSAVYLCASRSRDRINEQYFGPGTRLTVT.

With respect to this clone: Mismatch with germline at one junction end may stem from a read error. The same CDR3 can be traced to other DNA sequences in this sample. This chain connects TRBV6-5 to TRBJ1-6; unclear D gene. CDR3 length: 16 amino acids. Germline CDR1 reads MNHEY; CDR2 reads SVGAGI. The CDR3 sequence is CASSYSIRRDNSPLHF. The CDR3 DNA reads TGTGCCAGCAGCTACTCGATACGACGGGATAATTCACCCCTCCACTTT.

In the case of this clone: The limits of the CDR3 on the DNA are not certain, so only TCRdb's listed CDR3 is given. The chain joins TRBV19 to TRBJ1-5; the table's TRBD1 call for D was not verified on the DNA. Inclusive of both ends, the CDR3 amounts to 15 amino acids. Germline V gene data show CDR1 as LNHDA and CDR2 as SQIVND (reference sequence). The CDR3 region is CASSIAVGQGIPQNF.

The chain has TRBV28 and TRBJ1-2, with TRBD1 identical over 8 bases. The CDR3 consists of 13 residues. J gave up 7 bases and V 5 bases, and 6 bases lay outside the gene matches. CDR1 is MDHEN and CDR2 is SYDVKM in the germline V gene. The CDR3 loop is CASSPGQGTGYTF. The DNA for the CDR3 is TGTGCCAGCAGTCCTGGACAGGGAACTGGCTACACCTTC.

V gene TRBV10-3 combines with J gene TRBJ1-4; 11 positions match TRBD1. V was pared by 2 bases and J by 6 bases, with 2 bases of the junction left unmatched. Germline CDR1 reads ENHRY; CDR2 reads SYGVKD. The CDR3 consists of 15 residues. CDR3 sequence (DNA): TGTGCCATCAGTGAGCCGGGACAGGGGGATGAAAAACTGTTTTTT. Translation gives CAISEPGQGDEKLFF.

This clone was found once. This chain connects TRBV6-5 to TRBJ1-5; D not certain. Trimming removed 8 bases from V and 7 bases from J, with 12 bases in between. The germline V gene has CDR1 MNHEY and CDR2 SVGAGI. CDR3 length equals 12 residues. Written as DNA, the CDR3 is TGTGCCAGCGGTTTGACGGGACAGCCCCAGCATTTT. This codes for CASGLTGQPQHF.

This clone showed up just a few times. This chain uses TRBV7-6 with TRBJ2-7, with 10 nucleotides matching TRBD2. Unmatched junction bases numbered 5, after V lost 1 base and J lost 5 bases. The germline gives CDR1 SGHVS, CDR2 FNYEAQ. CDR3 length equals 15 residues. The CDR3 loop is CASSLEASGGHEQYF. The CDR3 region has the DNA TGTGCCAGCAGCTTAGAAGCTAGCGGGGGACACGAGCAGTACTTC.

V and J are TRBV10-3 and TRBJ2-3; D gene uncertain. The CDR3 loop spans 14 amino acids. V shed 7 bases and J shed 2 bases, with 13 bases lying between them. In germline, CDR1 is ENHRY, CDR2 SYGVKD. Here the CDR3 reads CAITPFADTDTQYF. DNA for the CDR3: TGTGCCATCACCCCGTTCGCGGACACAGATACGCAGTATTTT.

This clone was detected a few times. The rearrangement links TRBV6-1 to TRBJ2-5; the match to TRBD2 covers 7 bases. In germline, CDR1 is MNHNS, CDR2 SASEGT. Trimming cost V 1 base and J 7 bases; bases outside gene matches: 3. The CDR3 is 13 residues long. CDR3 sequence: CASSEGGLRTQYF. CDR3 in DNA: TGTGCCAGCAGTGAAGGGGGACTAAGGACCCAGTACTTC.

This chain uses TRBV6-1 with TRBJ1-4; D not certain. V was cut by 5 bases and J by 4 bases, with 11 bases left in between. This CDR3 is 14 amino acids long. Germline V CDR1 and CDR2: MNHNS, SASEGT. The CDR3 reads CASSRTGINEKLFF. CDR3 sequence (DNA): TGTGCCAGCAGTAGGACGGGAATTAATGAAAAACTGTTTTTT.

The chain recombines TRBV19 with TRBJ1-5; perhaps TRBD1 as D (5 bases). The germline V and J ends were trimmed by 6 bases and 4 bases, with 13 bases remaining between them. CDR1 LNHDA and CDR2 SQIVND come from the germline V gene (reference sequence). This CDR3 has 14 residues. CDR3 loop: CASRVGPLNQPQHF. CDR3 sequence (DNA): TGTGCCAGTAGGGTGGGGCCCTTGAATCAGCCCCAGCATTTT.

J is TRBJ1-2 and V is TRBV4-2; TRBD1 matches 7 bases. J gave up 6 bases and V 1 base, and 2 bases lay outside the gene matches. The CDR3 extends over 13 amino acids. CDR1 and CDR2 (germline): LGHNA, YNFKEQ. In nucleotides, the CDR3 is TGTGCCAGCAGCCAAGGAGACAGGGATGGCTACACCTTC. It translates to CASSQGDRDGYTF.

A few counts support this clone. V gene TRBV5-6 combines with J gene TRBJ2-3, with D perhaps TRBD1 (6 bases). The CDR3 has 15 residues. The germline V and J ends were trimmed by 0 bases and 1 base, with 9 bases remaining between them. From germline, CDR1 is SGHDT and CDR2 YYEEEE. The chain's CDR3 is CASSLEAGGTDTQYF. The CDR3, as DNA: TGTGCCAGCAGCTTGGAGGCAGGGGGCACAGATACGCAGTATTTT.

Worth noting for this clone: The germline gene is not matched at one end of the junction; a read error may be the cause. The chain carries TRBV7-9 and TRBJ1-5; no reliable D call. CDR1 is SEHNR, CDR2 FQNEAQ, per germline (reference sequence). The CDR3 consists of 14 residues. CDR3 region: CASSSSGTAATQNF. CDR3 DNA: TGTGCCAGCAGCTCCTCGGGAACCGCAGCGACCCAGAATTTT.

The chain joins TRBV28 to TRBJ2-1; 11 bases agree with TRBD2. The CDR3 has 15 residues. The ends lost 7 bases at V and 6 bases at J; junction bases unmatched: 8. Germline assignment: CDR1 MDHEN and CDR2 SYDVKM. The CDR3 DNA is TGTGCCAGCACCGCTCTAGCGGGAGGATCCAATGAGCAGTTCTTC. It is translated as CASTALAGGSNEQFF.

As DNA, the CDR3 is TGCGCCAGCAGCCAAGGAGGACCGGGACAAAGGAACACCATATATTTT. As protein: CASSQGGPGQRNTIYF. The V and J genes are TRBV4-1 and TRBJ1-3, with a tentative D call TRBD1 (6 bases). CDR1 MGHRA and CDR2 YSYEKL come from the germline V gene. The CDR3 covers 16 residues. V dropped 1 base and J dropped 7 bases, with 17 bases sitting between them.

V usage is TRBV11-2 and J usage is TRBJ2-7, with 11 positions matching TRBD2. Trimming removed 3 bases from V and 5 bases from J; junction bases left unmatched: 12. The CDR3 is made up of 17 amino acids. CDR1 is SGHAT and CDR2 is FQNNGV in the germline V gene. The CDR3 reads CASSFRGGLAGGNEQYF. As DNA, the CDR3 is TGTGCCAGCAGCTTCAGGGGGGGTCTAGCGGGAGGTAACGAGCAGTACTTC. The whole variable domain, filled in from reference TRBV11-2 and TRBJ2-7, reads EAGVAQSPRYKIIEKRQSVAFWCNPISGHATLYWYQQILGQGPKLLIQFQNNGVVDDSQLPKDRFSAERLKGVDSTLKIQPAKLEDSAVYLCASSFRGGLAGGNEQYFGPGTRLTVT.

This clone has a handful of counts. The chain joins TRBV7-9 to TRBJ2-7, with a tentative D call TRBD2 (6 bases). The V end was cut by 7 bases, the J end by 0 bases, with 19 bases between. Germline-derived CDR1 and CDR2 are SEHNR and FQNEAQ (reference sequence). The CDR3 has 16 residues. CDR3 nucleotide sequence: TGTGCCAGCACCCCCCTGACAGCGGGCAACTCCTACGAGCAGTACTTC. Protein product: CASTPLTAGNSYEQYF.

Only a few counts were recorded for this clone. This chain uses TRBV25-1 with TRBJ2-3, with 9 bases lining up with TRBD1. CDR3 length: 18 residues. The ends lost 8 bases at V and 4 bases at J; junction bases unmatched: 19. CDR1 and CDR2 from the germline V gene are MGHDK and SYGVNS. DNA for the CDR3: TGTGCCAGCGGTGGAATCCTTGTACTGGGACAGGGATCAGATACGCAGTATTTT. It encodes CASGGILVLGQGSDTQYF.

The chain recombines TRBV19 with TRBJ1-1, with 9 bases identical to TRBD1. Germline V gives CDR1 LNHDA, CDR2 SQIVND (reference sequence). With V trimmed by 7 bases and J by 3 bases, 9 bases remained unmatched. CDR3 size: 15 residues. The CDR3 loop reads CASNSATGGHTEAFF. The CDR3 DNA follows: TGTGCCAGTAATTCGGCGACAGGGGGGCACACTGAAGCTTTCTTT.